This T cell receptor beta chain was sequenced in a study of blood T cell repertoires in COVID-19. Data came from immunoSEQ multiplex PCR; TCRdb stores just in-frame clones and leaves some out. The sample yields about 280,000 clones, around 87% seen once. Enrollees, roughly 18 to 95 years old, lived in 24 US areas. Germline CDR1 is MNHNY and CDR2 is SVGAGI (reference sequence). The V gene lost 7 bases and the J gene lost 4 bases, with 13 bases spanning the gap. The CDR3 length is 13 residues. V is TRBV6-6 and J is TRBJ1-2; possibly TRBD1 for D (5 bases). The TCR originated in a woman aged 18-30 years with acute COVID-19. The sequenced material came from PBMCs or T cells enriched from blood (not recorded which). CDR3 sequence reads: CASTPGTAYGYTF. The CDR3 DNA is TGTGCCAGCACCCCCGGGACTGCCTATGGCTACACCTTC.